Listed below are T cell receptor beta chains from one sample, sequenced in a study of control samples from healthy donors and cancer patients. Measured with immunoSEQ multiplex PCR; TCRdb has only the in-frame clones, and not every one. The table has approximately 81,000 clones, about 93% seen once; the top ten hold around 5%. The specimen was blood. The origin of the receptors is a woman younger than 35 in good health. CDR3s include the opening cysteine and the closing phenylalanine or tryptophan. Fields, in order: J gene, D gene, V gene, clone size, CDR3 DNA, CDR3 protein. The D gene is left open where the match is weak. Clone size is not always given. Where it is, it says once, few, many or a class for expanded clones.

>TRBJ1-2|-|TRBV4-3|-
TGCGCCAGCAGCCAGCAGGGGAGTACTAACTATGGCTACACCTTC
CASSQQGSTNYGYTF
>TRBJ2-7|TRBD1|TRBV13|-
TGTGCCAGCAGCTTCGGAAGGGGGCCCCACGAGCAGTACTTC
CASSFGRGPHEQYF
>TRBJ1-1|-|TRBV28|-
TGTGCCAGCAGCCCGGGGGGGAACACTGAAGCTTTCTTT
CASSPGGNTEAFF
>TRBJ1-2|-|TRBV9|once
TGTGCCAGCAGCGTAGATCCCCGACTCCCTGGGTATGGCTACACCTTC
CASSVDPRLPGYGYTF
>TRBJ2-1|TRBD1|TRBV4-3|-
TGCGCCAGCAGCCCCGACAGGGTTTTTTCAAATGAGCAGTTCTTC
CASSPDRVFSNEQFF
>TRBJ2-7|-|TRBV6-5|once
TGTGCCAGCAGTTTCTCTCCGGAATACGAGCAGTACTTC
CASSFSPEYEQYF
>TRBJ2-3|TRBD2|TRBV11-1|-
TGTGCCAGCAGCTTAGAGGGTCTAGCGGAAGATACGCAGTATTTT
CASSLEGLAEDTQYF
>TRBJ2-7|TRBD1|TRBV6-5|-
TGTGCCAGCAGTTACCCCGGACAGGGGGCTCTGAAGCAGTACTTC
CASSYPGQGALKQYF
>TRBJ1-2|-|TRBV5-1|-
TGCGCCAGCAGCTTGGCGGGCACGAATGGCTACACCTTC
CASSLAGTNGYTF
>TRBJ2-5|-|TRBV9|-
TGTGCCAGCAGCGTAGTTCCCCAAGAGACCCAGTACTTC
CASSVVPQETQYF
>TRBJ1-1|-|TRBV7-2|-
TGTGCCAGCAGCTTAGGGGAGATTACTGAAGCTTTCTTT
CASSLGEITEAFF
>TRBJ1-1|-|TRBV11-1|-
TGTGCCAGCAGCTTACAGGTGAACACTGAAGCTTTCTTT
CASSLQVNTEAFF
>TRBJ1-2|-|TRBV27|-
TGTGCCACCAGACAGAATGCTAACTATGGCTACACCTTC
CATRQNANYGYTF